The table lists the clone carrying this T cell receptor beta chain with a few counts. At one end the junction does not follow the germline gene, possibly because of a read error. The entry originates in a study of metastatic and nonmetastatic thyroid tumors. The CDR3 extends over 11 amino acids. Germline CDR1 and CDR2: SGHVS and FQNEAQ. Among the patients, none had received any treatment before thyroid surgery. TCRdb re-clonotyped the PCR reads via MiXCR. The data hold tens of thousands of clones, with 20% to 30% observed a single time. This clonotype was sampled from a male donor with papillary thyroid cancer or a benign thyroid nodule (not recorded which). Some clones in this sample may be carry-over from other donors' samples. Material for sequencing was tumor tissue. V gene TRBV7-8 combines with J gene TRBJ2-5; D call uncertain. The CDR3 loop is CAGSIVETQYF. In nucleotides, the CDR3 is TGTGCCGGCAGCATAGTGGAGACCCAGTACTTC.